Listed here is a single T cell receptor (beta chain). The data stem from a study of CD8 T cells in Susac syndrome. Random hexamers served to reverse transcribe about 0.5 to 1 ug RNA. TCRdb processed the immunoSEQ multiplex PCR reads anew with MiXCR; each CDR3 protein has one entry. This sample yields roughly 200,000 distinct CDR3 sequences, of which approximately 96% are seen a single time; about 0.093% belongs to the top ten. There are 16 residues in the CDR3. V shed 7 bases and J 3 bases; nucleotides not matched to a gene: 12. V is TRBV12-3 or TRBV12-4 and J is TRBJ2-1, with 7 bases that match TRBD2. The receptor comes from a human donor with multiple sclerosis. The sample was CD4+ T cells from PBMCs. The CDR3 nucleotides are TGTGCCAGCAATTTGGGTGCGGGGACTATCTACAATGAGCAGTTCTTC. Translation: CASNLGAGTIYNEQFF.